This is a list of T cell receptor beta chains from one sample in a study of T-cell reconstitution after alpha-beta-depleted transplantation in children. TCRdb reprocessed the PCR reads via MiXCR and lists one record per CDR3 protein. The sample consists of about 580,000 distinct CDR3 sequences, 23% of them appearing once. Sequences were derived from PBMCs, mostly from graft donor cells, sampled 360 days after TCRalphabeta/CD19-depleted stem cell transplant. The receptors were sampled from a boy younger than two who had a stem cell transplant for acute myeloid leukemia, so the T cells may come from the graft donor. Both conserved end residues are part of each CDR3. D genes are given only for firm matches. Only part of the rows carry a size: once, few, many, or a class if the clone is expanded.

j_call v_call d_call clone_size cdr3_aa cdr3_nt
TRBJ2-1 TRBV5-1 TRBD2 NA CASSSGLARDEQFF TGCGCCAGCAGCTCGGGACTAGCGCGGGATGAGCAGTTCTTC
TRBJ2-3 TRBV7-9 NA many CASSLSWGTDTQYF TGTGCCAGCAGCTTAAGTTGGGGCACAGATACGCAGTATTTT
TRBJ1-5 TRBV24-1 NA few CAVGSNNQPQHF TGTGCCGTGGGGAGTAACAATCAGCCCCAGCATTTT
TRBJ2-3 TRBV3-1 TRBD2 many CASSRQAGRKDTQYF TGTGCCAGCAGCCGACAAGCGGGGAGGAAAGATACGCAGTATTTT
TRBJ1-2 TRBV14 NA NA CASSQANYGYTF TGTGCCAGCAGCCAGGCCAACTATGGCTACACCTTC
TRBJ2-7 TRBV11-2 NA many CASSLGNRGTYEQYF TGTGCCAGCAGCTTAGGTAATAGGGGGACCTACGAGCAGTACTTC
TRBJ1-2 TRBV29-1 NA NA CSVGNRDGYTF TGCAGCGTCGGGAACAGGGACGGCTACACCTTC
TRBJ2-1 TRBV9 NA NA CASSVGDSPREQFF TGTGCCAGCAGCGTAGGAGACAGCCCACGGGAGCAGTTCTTC
TRBJ1-2 TRBV27 NA few CASSLVGGEGYTF TGTGCCAGCAGTTTGGTCGGGGGTGAGGGCTACACCTTC
TRBJ1-1 TRBV4-2 NA many CASSQDLGAVSLMNTEAFF TGTGCCAGCAGCCAAGATCTAGGGGCTGTTTCCCTAATGAACACTGAAGCTTTCTTT
TRBJ2-3 TRBV12-3/TRBV12-4 NA NA CASSSQGVQYF TGTGCCAGCAGCTCTCAAGGAGTGCAGTATTTT
TRBJ2-1 TRBV7-2 TRBD2 few CASSLGPGTSGIKFF TGTGCCAGCAGCTTAGGTCCAGGGACTAGCGGGATCAAGTTCTTC
TRBJ2-1 TRBV5-1 TRBD1 many CASSSGQGRINEQFF TGCGCCAGCAGCTCGGGACAGGGTAGGATAAATGAGCAGTTCTTC
TRBJ2-3 TRBV7-2 TRBD1 many CASSLIGQVATDTQYF TGTGCCAGCAGCTTAATCGGACAGGTTGCCACAGATACGCAGTATTTT
TRBJ2-1 TRBV12-3/TRBV12-4 TRBD1 many CASSPRTGGNEQFF TGTGCCAGCAGTCCCCGGACAGGGGGGAATGAGCAGTTCTTC
TRBJ2-2 TRBV20-1 TRBD2 many CSAPKRGGGYTGELFF TGCAGTGCCCCAAAGCGGGGGGGCGGGTACACCGGGGAGCTGTTTTTT
TRBJ1-2 TRBV30 NA NA CAWELNYGYTF TGTGCCTGGGAGCTTAACTATGGCTACACCTTC
TRBJ2-1 TRBV29-1 NA NA CSARTQIYNEQFF TGCAGCGCTAGGACTCAAATCTACAATGAGCAGTTCTTC
TRBJ2-3 TRBV20-1 NA few CSARDPASVPTDTQYF TGCAGTGCTAGAGATCCGGCTAGCGTTCCCACAGATACGCAGTATTTT
TRBJ2-7 TRBV20-1 NA many CSASPDDLLEPYEQYF TGCAGTGCTAGTCCGGACGACCTCCTCGAACCCTACGAGCAGTACTTC
TRBJ2-1 TRBV20-1 NA many CSASGAPSYNEQFF TGCAGTGCTAGCGGGGCCCCCTCCTACAATGAGCAGTTCTTC
TRBJ2-7 TRBV20-1 NA few CSARDGIGADYEQYF TGCAGTGCTAGAGATGGGATCGGGGCGGACTACGAGCAGTACTTC
TRBJ2-7 TRBV24-1 NA NA CATSYGGEQYF TGTGCCACCAGTTATGGGGGGGAGCAGTACTTC
TRBJ2-4 TRBV12-3/TRBV12-4 NA many CASTEVLAKNIQYF TGTGCCAGCACGGAAGTCCTAGCCAAAAACATTCAGTACTTC
TRBJ1-6 TRBV19 TRBD1 many CASSTPDRGNSPLHF TGTGCCAGTAGTACCCCCGACAGGGGCAATTCACCCCTCCACTTT
TRBJ2-3 TRBV5-1 TRBD1 few CASMTQGAPNTQYF TGCGCCAGCATGACCCAGGGGGCGCCGAATACGCAGTATTTT
TRBJ2-1 TRBV20-1 NA few CSARVWGGNEQFF TGCAGTGCTAGAGTGTGGGGTGGGAATGAGCAGTTCTTC
TRBJ2-3 TRBV7-6 NA NA CASSRLVRSGGDTQYF TGTGCCAGCAGCCGCCTCGTTCGTAGTGGCGGGGATACGCAGTATTTT
TRBJ2-3 TRBV27 NA NA CASSLSGQGSTDTQYF TGTGCCAGCAGTTTATCGGGCCAGGGTAGCACAGATACGCAGTATTTT
TRBJ2-3 TRBV12-3/TRBV12-4 NA many CASVGKGAGRTDTQYF TGTGCCAGCGTGGGGAAAGGCGCAGGGCGCACAGATACGCAGTATTTT
TRBJ2-5 TRBV6-2/TRBV6-3 TRBD2 NA CASSTGLAVQETQYF TGTGCCAGCAGTACCGGACTAGCGGTACAAGAGACCCAGTACTTC
TRBJ2-2 TRBV7-9 NA few CASSLVWQNTGELFF TGTGCCAGCAGCTTAGTTTGGCAGAACACCGGGGAGCTGTTTTTT
TRBJ1-4 TRBV12-3/TRBV12-4 NA few CASSFVVYDEKLFF TGTGCCAGCAGTTTCGTGGTATATGATGAAAAACTGTTTTTT
TRBJ2-5 TRBV7-2 NA many CASRLQETQYF TGTGCCAGCAGGTTGCAAGAGACCCAGTACTTC
TRBJ2-6 TRBV29-1 TRBD1 many CSAGTAGANVLTF TGCAGCGCGGGGACAGCTGGGGCCAACGTCCTGACTTTC
TRBJ1-5 TRBV20-1 TRBD1 NA CSSQGARGQPQHF TGCAGTTCGCAGGGGGCACGGGGTCAGCCCCAGCATTTT
TRBJ2-1 TRBV4-1 NA many CASSFRTGQSSYNEQFF TGCGCCAGCAGCTTCCGGACTGGCCAAAGCTCCTACAATGAGCAGTTCTTC
TRBJ2-1 TRBV4-1 NA NA CASSQEDTAYNEQFF TGCGCCAGCAGCCAGGAGGACACTGCCTACAATGAGCAGTTCTTC
TRBJ2-1 TRBV20-1 TRBD2 NA CSASSPSGGFYNEQFF TGCAGTGCTAGCTCCCCGAGCGGGGGGTTCTACAATGAGCAGTTCTTC
TRBJ2-5 TRBV20-1 NA NA CSAPESLGTQSQYF TGCAGTGCTCCCGAGTCATTGGGAACGCAGTCCCAGTACTTC
TRBJ2-1 TRBV6-1 NA few CASRRPGSRNEQFF TGTGCCAGCAGAAGGCCCGGTAGTCGCAATGAGCAGTTCTTC
TRBJ2-1 TRBV12-3/TRBV12-4 TRBD1 many CASSFTGGGNEQFF TGTGCCAGCAGTTTTACAGGGGGAGGAAATGAGCAGTTCTTC
TRBJ2-2 TRBV4-3 NA many CASSQDVGAGELFF TGCGCCAGCAGCCAAGATGTGGGGGCCGGGGAGCTGTTTTTT
TRBJ2-5 TRBV6-1 NA NA CASSPFPGPETQYF TGTGCCAGCAGTCCTTTTCCCGGGCCCGAGACCCAGTACTTC
TRBJ2-3 TRBV12-3/TRBV12-4 NA NA CASSFGRKRTDTQYF TGTGCCAGCAGTTTCGGCCGAAAGCGCACAGATACGCAGTATTTT
TRBJ2-2 TRBV20-1 TRBD2 many CSATSSGTGELFF TGCAGTGCTACTTCTAGCGGCACCGGGGAGCTGTTTTTT
TRBJ2-1 TRBV20-1 NA few CSAGPGRRGDEQFF TGCAGTGCTGGCCCCGGCCGCAGGGGCGATGAGCAGTTCTTC
TRBJ1-4 TRBV4-3 TRBD1 few CASSTRDGTAFEANEKLFF TGCGCCAGCAGCACCCGGGACGGGACAGCCTTTGAAGCTAATGAAAAACTGTTTTTT
TRBJ2-2 TRBV27 NA few CASSLTETGELFF TGTGCCAGCAGTTTGACAGAGACCGGGGAGCTGTTTTTT
TRBJ2-3 TRBV12-3/TRBV12-4 NA many CASIPWGGTDTQYF TGTGCCAGCATCCCGTGGGGGGGCACAGATACGCAGTATTTT
TRBJ1-6 TRBV6-5 NA many CASSEKSSYNSPLHF TGTGCCAGCAGCGAAAAGAGCTCCTATAATTCACCCCTCCACTTT